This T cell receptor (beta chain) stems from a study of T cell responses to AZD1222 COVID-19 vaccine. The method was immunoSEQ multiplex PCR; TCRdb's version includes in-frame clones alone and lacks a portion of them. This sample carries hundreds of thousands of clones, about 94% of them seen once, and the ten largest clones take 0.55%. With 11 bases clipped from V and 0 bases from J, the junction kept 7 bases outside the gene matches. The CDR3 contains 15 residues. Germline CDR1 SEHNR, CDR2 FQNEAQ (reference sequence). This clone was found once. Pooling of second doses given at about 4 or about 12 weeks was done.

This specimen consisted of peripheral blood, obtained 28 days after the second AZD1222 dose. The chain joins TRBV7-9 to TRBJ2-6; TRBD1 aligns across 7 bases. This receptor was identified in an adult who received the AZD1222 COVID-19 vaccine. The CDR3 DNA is TGTGCCCTCGCGACAGGGAGCTCTGGGGCCAACGTCCTGACTTTC. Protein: CALATGSSGANVLTF. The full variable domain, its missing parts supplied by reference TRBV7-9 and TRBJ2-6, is DTGVSQNPRHKITKRGQNVTFRCDPISEHNRLYWYRQTLGQGPEFLTYFQNEAQLEKSRLLSDRFSAERPKGSFSTLEIQRTEQGDSAMYLCALATGSSGANVLTFGAGSRLTVL.